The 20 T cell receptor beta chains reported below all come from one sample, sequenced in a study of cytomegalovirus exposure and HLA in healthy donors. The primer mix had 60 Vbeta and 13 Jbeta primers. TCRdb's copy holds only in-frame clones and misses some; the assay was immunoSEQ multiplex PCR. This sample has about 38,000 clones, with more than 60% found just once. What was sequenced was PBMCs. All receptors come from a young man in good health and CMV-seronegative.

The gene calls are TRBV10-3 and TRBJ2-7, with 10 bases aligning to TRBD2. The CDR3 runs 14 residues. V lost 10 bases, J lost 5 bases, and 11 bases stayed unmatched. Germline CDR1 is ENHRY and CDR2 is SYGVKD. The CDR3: CATDPGLASDEQYF. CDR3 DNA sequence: TGTGCCACTGACCCGGGACTAGCGTCTGACGAGCAGTACTTC.

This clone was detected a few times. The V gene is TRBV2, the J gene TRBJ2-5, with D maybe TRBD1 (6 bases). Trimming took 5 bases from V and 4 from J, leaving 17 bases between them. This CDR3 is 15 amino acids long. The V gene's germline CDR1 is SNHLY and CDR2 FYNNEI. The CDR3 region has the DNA TGTGCCAGCAGTTCACAGGGACACCCCGGAGAGACCCAGTACTTC. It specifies CASSSQGHPGETQYF. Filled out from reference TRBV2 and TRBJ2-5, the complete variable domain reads EPEVTQTPSHQVTQMGQEVILRCVPISNHLYFYWYRQILGQKVEFLVSFYNNEISEKSEIFDDQFSVERPDGSNFTLKIRSTKLEDSAMYFCASSSQGHPGETQYFGPGTRLLVL.

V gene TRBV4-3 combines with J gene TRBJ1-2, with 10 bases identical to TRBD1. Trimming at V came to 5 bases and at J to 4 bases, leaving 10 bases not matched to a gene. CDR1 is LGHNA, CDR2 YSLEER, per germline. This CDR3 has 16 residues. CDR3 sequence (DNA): TGCGCCAGCAGCGACCGAGACAGGGGGCCGGGCTATGGCTACACCTTC. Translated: CASSDRDRGPGYGYTF.

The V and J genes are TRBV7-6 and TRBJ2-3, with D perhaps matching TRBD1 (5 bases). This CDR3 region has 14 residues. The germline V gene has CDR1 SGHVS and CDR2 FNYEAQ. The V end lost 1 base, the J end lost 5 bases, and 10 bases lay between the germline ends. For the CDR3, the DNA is TGTGCCAGCAGCTTAGATGGGGCACAAGATACGCAGTATTTT. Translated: CASSLDGAQDTQYF.

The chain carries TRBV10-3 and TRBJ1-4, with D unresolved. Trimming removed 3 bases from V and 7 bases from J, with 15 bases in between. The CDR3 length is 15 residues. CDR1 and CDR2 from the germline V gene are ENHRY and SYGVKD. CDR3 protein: CAISDSSGKGEKLFF. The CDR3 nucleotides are TGTGCCATCAGTGATTCCTCCGGGAAGGGTGAAAAACTGTTTTTT.

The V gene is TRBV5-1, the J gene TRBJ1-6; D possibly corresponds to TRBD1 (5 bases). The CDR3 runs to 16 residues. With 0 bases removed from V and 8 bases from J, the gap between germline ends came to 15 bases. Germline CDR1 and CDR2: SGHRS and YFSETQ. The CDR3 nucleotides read TGCGCCAGCAGCTTGGGGTCGGGGGGTGGTGATTCACCCCTCCACTTT. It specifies CASSLGSGGGDSPLHF.

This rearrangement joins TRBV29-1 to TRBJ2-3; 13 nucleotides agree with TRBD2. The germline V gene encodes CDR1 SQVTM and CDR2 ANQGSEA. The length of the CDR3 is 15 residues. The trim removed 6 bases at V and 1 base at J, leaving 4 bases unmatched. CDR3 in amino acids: CSVRGLAGGTDTQYF. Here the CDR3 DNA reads TGCAGCGTCCGCGGACTAGCGGGGGGCACAGATACGCAGTATTTT.

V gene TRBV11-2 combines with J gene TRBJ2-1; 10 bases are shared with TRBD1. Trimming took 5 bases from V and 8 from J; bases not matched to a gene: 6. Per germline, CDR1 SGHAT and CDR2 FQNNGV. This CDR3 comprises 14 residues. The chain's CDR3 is CASSMDRGFDEQFF. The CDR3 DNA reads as TGTGCCAGCAGCATGGACAGGGGGTTCGATGAGCAGTTCTTC.

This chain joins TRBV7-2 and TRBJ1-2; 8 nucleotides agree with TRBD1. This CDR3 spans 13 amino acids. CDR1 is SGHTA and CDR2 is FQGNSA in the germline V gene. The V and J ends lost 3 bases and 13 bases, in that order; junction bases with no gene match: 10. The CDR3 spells CASSFGDRLVLTF. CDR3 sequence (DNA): TGTGCCAGCAGCTTTGGGGACAGGTTGGTTCTCACCTTC.

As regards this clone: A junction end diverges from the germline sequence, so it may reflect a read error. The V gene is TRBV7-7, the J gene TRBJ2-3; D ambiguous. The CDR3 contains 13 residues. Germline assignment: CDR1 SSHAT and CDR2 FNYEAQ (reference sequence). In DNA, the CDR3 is TGTGCTAGCAGTGCGGTCGGCACAGATACGCAGTATTTT. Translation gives CASSAVGTDTQYF.

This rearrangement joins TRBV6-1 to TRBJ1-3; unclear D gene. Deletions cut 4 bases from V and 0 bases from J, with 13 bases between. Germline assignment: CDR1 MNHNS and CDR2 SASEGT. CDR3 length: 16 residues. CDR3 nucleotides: TGTGCCAGCAGTGGCCTGACATCGTCCTCTGGAAACACCATATATTTT. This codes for CASSGLTSSSGNTIYF.

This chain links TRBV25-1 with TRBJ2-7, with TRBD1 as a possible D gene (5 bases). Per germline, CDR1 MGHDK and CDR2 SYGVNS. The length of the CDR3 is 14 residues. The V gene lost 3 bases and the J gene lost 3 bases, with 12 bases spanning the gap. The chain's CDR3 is CASSDHRQNYEQYF. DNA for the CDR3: TGTGCCAGCAGTGACCATAGACAGAACTACGAGCAGTACTTC.

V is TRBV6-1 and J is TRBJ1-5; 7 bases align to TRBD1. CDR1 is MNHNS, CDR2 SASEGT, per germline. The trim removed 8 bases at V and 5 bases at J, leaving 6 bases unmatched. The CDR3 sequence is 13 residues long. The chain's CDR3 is CASFGDSYQPQHF. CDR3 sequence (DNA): TGTGCCAGCTTTGGGGACAGTTATCAGCCCCAGCATTTT.

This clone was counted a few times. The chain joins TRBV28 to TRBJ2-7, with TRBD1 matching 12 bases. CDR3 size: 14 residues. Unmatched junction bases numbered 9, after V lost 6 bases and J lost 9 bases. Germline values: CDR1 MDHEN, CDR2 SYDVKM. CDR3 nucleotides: TGTGCCAGCAGGGTCCCGGGACAGGGGGCAGGGCAGTACTTC. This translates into CASRVPGQGAGQYF.

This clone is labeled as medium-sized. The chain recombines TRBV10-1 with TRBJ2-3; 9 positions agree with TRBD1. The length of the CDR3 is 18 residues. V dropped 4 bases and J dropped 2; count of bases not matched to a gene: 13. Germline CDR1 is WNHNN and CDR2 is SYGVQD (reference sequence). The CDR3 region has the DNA TGCGCCAGCAGTGGCGGGACAGGGCCGTTGGGGCCCACAGATACGCAGTATTTT. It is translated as CASSGGTGPLGPTDTQYF.

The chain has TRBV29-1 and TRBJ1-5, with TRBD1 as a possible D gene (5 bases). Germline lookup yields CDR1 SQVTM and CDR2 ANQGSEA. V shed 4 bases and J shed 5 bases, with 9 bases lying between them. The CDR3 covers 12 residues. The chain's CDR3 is CSVGQIDQPQHF. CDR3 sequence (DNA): TGCAGCGTTGGACAGATAGATCAGCCCCAGCATTTT.

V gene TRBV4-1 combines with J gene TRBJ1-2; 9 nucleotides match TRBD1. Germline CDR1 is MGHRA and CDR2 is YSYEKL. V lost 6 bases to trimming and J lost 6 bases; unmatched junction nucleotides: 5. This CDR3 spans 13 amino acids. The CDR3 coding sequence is TGCGCCAGCAGTCGGACAGGGGAGAATGGCTACACCTTC. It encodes CASSRTGENGYTF.

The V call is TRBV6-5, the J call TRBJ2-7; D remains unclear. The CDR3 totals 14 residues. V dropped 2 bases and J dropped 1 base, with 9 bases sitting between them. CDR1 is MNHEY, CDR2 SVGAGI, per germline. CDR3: CASSYNFPSYEQYF. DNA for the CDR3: TGTGCCAGCAGTTACAACTTCCCTTCCTACGAGCAGTACTTC.

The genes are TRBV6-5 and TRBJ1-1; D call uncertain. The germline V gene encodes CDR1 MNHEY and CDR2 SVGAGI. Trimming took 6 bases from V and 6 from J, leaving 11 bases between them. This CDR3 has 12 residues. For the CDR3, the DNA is TGTGCCAGCAGGACTGTCGGGGCTGAAGCTTTCTTT. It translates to CASRTVGAEAFF.

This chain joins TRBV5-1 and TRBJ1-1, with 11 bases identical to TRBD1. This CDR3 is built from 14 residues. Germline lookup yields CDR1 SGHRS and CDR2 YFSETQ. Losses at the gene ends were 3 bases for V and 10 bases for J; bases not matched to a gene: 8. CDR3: CASSYSDRGRLAFF. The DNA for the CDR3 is TGCGCCAGCAGCTACTCGGACAGGGGGCGGTTAGCTTTCTTT. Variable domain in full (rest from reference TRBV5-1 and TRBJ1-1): KAGVTQTPRYLIKTRGQQVTLSCSPISGHRSVSWYQQTPGQGLQFLFEYFSETQRNKGNFPGRFSGRQFSNSRSEMNVSTLELGDSALYLCASSYSDRGRLAFFGQGTRLTVV.